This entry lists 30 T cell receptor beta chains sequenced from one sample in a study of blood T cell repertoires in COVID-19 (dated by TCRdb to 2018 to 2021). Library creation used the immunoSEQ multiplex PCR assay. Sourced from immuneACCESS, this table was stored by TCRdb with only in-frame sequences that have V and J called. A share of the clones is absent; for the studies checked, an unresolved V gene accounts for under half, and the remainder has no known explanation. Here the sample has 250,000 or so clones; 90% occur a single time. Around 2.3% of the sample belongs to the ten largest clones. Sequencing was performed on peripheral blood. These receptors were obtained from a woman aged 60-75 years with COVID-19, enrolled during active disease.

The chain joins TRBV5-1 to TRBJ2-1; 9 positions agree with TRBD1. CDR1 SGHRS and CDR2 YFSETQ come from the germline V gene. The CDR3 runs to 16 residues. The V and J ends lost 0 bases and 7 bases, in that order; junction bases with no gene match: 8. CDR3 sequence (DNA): TGCGCCAGCAGCTTGGGGATCGGACAGGGGCGGAATGAGCAGTTCTTC. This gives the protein CASSLGIGQGRNEQFF.

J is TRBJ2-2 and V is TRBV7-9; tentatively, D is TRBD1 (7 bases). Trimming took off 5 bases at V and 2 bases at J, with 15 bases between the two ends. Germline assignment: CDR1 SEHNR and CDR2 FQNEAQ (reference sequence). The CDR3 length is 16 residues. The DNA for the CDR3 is TGTGCCAGCAGCCCTTCAGGGGGAGGAAACACCGGGGAGCTGTTTTTT. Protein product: CASSPSGGGNTGELFF. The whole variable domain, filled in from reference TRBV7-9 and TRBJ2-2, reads DTGVSQNPRHKITKRGQNVTFRCDPISEHNRLYWYRQTLGQGPEFLTYFQNEAQLEKSRLLSDRFSAERPKGSFSTLEIQRTEQGDSAMYLCASSPSGGGNTGELFFGEGSRLTVL.

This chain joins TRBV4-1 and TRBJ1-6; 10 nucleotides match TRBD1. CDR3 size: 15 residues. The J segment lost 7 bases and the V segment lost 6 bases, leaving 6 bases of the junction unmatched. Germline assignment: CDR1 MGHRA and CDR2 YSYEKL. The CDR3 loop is CASREPGQGNSPLHF. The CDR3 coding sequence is TGCGCCAGCAGGGAACCGGGACAGGGGAATTCACCCCTCCACTTT.

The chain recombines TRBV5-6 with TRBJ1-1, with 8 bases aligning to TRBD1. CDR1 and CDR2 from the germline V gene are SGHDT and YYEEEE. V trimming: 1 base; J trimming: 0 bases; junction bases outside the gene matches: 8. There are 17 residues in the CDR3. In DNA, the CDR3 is TGTGCCAGCAGCTTGAGGGGACAGGCCATCCTGAACACTGAAGCTTTCTTT. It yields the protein CASSLRGQAILNTEAFF.

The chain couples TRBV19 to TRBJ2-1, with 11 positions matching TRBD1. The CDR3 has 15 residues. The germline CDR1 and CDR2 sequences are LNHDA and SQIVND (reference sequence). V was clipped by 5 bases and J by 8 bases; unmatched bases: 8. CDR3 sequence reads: CASSLGQGASDEQFF. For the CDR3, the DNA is TGTGCCAGTAGTCTCGGACAGGGGGCTAGTGATGAGCAGTTCTTC.

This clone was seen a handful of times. Here the CDR3 DNA reads TGTGCCAGCAGCCCACAGGGGGCGCCTAATTCACCCCTCCACTTT. This translates into CASSPQGAPNSPLHF. The rearrangement links TRBV7-2 to TRBJ1-6; the match to TRBD1 covers 9 bases. Per the germline V gene, CDR1 is SGHTA and CDR2 is FQGNSA. The ends lost 5 bases at V and 6 bases at J; junction bases unmatched: 5. CDR3 length: 15 amino acids.

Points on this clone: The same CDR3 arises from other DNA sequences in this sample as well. CDR3: CATRIAGGPTGELFF. The CDR3 nucleotides read TGTGCCACCAGAATAGCGGGGGGGCCCACCGGGGAGCTGTTTTTT. The chain combines TRBV10-3 with TRBJ2-2, with 11 bases lining up with TRBD2. CDR1 ENHRY and CDR2 SYGVKD come from the germline V gene. J gave up 4 bases and V 10 bases, and 8 bases lay outside the gene matches. There are 15 residues in the CDR3.

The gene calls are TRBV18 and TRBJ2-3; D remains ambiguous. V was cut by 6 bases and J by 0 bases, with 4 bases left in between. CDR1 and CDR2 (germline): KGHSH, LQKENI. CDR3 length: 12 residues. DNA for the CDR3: TGTGCCAGCTCCCCTAGCACAGATACGCAGTATTTT. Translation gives CASSPSTDTQYF.

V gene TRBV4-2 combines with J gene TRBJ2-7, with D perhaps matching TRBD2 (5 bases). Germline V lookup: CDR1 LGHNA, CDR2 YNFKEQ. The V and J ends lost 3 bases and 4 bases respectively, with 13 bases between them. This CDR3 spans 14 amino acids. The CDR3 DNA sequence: TGTGCCAGCAGCCAGCCGGGAAGTTGGTACGAGCAGTACTTC. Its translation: CASSQPGSWYEQYF.

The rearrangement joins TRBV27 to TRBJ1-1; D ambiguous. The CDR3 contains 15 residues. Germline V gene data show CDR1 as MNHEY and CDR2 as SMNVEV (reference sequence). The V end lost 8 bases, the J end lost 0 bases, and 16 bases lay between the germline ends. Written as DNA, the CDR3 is TGTGCCAGCTGGACCCTAGGACTCTTGAACACTGAAGCTTTCTTT. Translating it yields CASWTLGLLNTEAFF.

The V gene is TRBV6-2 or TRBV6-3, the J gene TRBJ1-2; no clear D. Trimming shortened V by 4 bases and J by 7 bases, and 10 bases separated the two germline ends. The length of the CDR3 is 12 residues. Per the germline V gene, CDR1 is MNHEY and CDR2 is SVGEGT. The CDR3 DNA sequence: TGTGCCAGCAGTTCCGCCTATGGTGGCTACACCTTC. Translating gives CASSSAYGGYTF.

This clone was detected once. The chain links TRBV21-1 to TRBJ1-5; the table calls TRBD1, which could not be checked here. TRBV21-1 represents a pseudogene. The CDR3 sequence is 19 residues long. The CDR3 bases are TGTGCCAGCAGCCCGCGGACAGGGCACACGCTATATAGCAATCAGCCCCAGCATTTT. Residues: CASSPRTGHTLYSNQPQHF.

The CDR3 spells CASSHGQGSYEQYF. Written as DNA, the CDR3 is TGCGCCAGCAGCCACGGACAGGGGTCCTACGAGCAGTACTTC. This chain uses TRBV4-3 with TRBJ2-7; the match to TRBD1 covers 9 bases. CDR1 and CDR2 (germline): LGHNA, YSLEER. The CDR3 sequence is 14 residues long. Trimming removed 3 bases from V and 1 base from J; junction bases left unmatched: 1.

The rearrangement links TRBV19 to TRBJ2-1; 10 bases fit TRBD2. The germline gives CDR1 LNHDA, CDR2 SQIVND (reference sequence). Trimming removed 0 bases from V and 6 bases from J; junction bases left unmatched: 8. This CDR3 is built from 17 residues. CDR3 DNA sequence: TGTGCCAGTAGTATAGATCACGGGACTAGCGCAGCCAATGAGCAGTTCTTC. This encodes CASSIDHGTSAANEQFF. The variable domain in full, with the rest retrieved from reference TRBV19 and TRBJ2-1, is DGGITQSPKYLFRKEGQNVTLSCEQNLNHDAMYWYRQDPGQGLRLIYYSQIVNDFQKGDIAEGYSVSREKKESFPLTVTSAQKNPTAFYLCASSIDHGTSAANEQFFGPGTRLTVL.

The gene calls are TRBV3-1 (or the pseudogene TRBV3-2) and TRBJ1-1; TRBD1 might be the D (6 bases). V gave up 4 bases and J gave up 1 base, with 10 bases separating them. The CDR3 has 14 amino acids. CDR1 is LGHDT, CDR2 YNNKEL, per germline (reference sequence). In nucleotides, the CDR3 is TGTGCCAGCAGCCGAATACAGGGGAACACTGAAGCTTTCTTT. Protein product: CASSRIQGNTEAFF.

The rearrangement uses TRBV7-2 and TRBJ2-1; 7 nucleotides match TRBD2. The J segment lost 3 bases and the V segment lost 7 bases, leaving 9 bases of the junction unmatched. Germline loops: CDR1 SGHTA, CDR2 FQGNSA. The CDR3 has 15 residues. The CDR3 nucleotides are TGTGCCAGCAAAGTCTCGAGCGGGGACTACAATGAGCAGTTCTTC. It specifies CASKVSSGDYNEQFF.

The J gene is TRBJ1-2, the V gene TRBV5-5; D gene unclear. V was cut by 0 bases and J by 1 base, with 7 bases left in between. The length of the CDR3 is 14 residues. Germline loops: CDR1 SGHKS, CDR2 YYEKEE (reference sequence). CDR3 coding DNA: TGTGCCAGCAGCTTGGATCAGCGTAACTATGGCTACACCTTC. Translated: CASSLDQRNYGYTF.

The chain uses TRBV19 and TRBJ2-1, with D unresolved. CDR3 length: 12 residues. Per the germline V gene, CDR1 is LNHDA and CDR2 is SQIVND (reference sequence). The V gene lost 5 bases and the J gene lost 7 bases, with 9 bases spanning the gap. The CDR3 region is CASSADFNEQFF. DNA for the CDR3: TGTGCCAGTAGTGCCGACTTTAATGAGCAGTTCTTC.

The CDR3 DNA reads TGCAGTGCGTACGACAGTTTGAAACTGTTTTTT. Protein sequence: CSAYDSLKLFF. This chain links TRBV20-1 with TRBJ1-4; maybe TRBD1 (5 bases). The V end lost 6 bases, the J end lost 11 bases, and 13 bases lay between the germline ends. Germline V lookup: CDR1 DFQATT, CDR2 SNEGSKA (reference sequence). This CDR3 is built from 11 residues.

CDR3 sequence reads: CSANDRAALWDYGYTF. Here the CDR3 DNA reads TGCAGTGCTAATGACAGGGCTGCCCTGTGGGACTATGGCTACACCTTC. J is TRBJ1-2 and V is TRBV20-1, with 7 bases aligning to TRBD1. Germline CDR1 reads DFQATT; CDR2 reads SNEGSKA (reference sequence). The V gene end was trimmed by 4 bases and the J gene end by 3 bases; junction bases not matched to a gene: 14. CDR3 length: 16 amino acids.

CDR3 amino acids: CASSIAGGSYEQYF. The CDR3 DNA sequence: TGTGCCAGTAGTATCGCAGGGGGCTCCTACGAGCAGTACTTC. The rearrangement links TRBV19 to TRBJ2-7, with TRBD1 identical over 7 bases. The J segment lost 0 bases and the V segment lost 3 bases, leaving 2 bases of the junction unmatched. The length of the CDR3 is 14 residues. Germline CDR1 LNHDA, CDR2 SQIVND (reference sequence).

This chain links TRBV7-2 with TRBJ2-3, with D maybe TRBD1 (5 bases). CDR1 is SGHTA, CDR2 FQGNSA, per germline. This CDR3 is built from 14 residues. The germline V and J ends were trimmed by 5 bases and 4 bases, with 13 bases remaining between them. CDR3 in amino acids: CASSPGQRADTQYF. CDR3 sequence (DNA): TGTGCCAGCAGCCCCGGACAACGCGCAGATACGCAGTATTTT.

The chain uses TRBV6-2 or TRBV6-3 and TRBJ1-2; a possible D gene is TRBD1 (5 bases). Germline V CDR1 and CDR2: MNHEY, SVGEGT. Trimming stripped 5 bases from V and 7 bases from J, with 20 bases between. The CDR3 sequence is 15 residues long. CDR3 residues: CASSRQQVSIGGYTF. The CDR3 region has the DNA TGTGCCAGCAGTCGCCAACAGGTCTCTATCGGTGGCTACACCTTC.

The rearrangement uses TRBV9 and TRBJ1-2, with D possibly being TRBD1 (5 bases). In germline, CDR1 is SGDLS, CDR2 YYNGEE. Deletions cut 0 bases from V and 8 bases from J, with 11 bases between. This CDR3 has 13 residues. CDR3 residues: CASSVGQGEGYTF. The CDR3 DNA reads TGTGCCAGCAGCGTAGGGCAGGGTGAGGGCTACACCTTC.

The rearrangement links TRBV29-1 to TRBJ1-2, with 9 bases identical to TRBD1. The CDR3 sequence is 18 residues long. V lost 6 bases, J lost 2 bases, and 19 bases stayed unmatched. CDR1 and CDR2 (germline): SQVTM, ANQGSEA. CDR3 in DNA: TGCAGCGTACTTAAAGCCGGGACAGGGAACGAGATGAACTATGGCTACACCTTC. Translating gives CSVLKAGTGNEMNYGYTF.

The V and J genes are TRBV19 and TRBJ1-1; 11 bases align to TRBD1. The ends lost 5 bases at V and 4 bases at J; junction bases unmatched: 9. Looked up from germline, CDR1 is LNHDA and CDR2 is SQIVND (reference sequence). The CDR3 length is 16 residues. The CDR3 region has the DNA TGTGCCAGTAGTCTCAGGACAGGGGGCCACAGCACTGAAGCTTTCTTT. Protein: CASSLRTGGHSTEAFF.

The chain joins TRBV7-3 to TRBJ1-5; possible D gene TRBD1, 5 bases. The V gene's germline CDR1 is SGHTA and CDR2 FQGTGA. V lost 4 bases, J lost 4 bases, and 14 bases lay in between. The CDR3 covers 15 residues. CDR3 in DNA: TGTGCCAGCAGCTCGGCGACAGCCTTTAATCAGCCCCAGCATTTT. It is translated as CASSSATAFNQPQHF.

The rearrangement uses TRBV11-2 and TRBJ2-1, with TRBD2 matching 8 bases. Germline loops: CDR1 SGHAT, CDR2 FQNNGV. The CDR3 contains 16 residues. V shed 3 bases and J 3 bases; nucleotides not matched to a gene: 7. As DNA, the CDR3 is TGTGCCAGCAGCTTCCAATCCGGGGGGGGCTACAATGAGCAGTTCTTC. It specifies CASSFQSGGGYNEQFF.

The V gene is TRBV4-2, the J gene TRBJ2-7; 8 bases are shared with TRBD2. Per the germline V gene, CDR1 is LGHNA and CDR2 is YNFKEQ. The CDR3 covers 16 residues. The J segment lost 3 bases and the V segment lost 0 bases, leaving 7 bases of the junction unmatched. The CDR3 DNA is TGTGCCAGCAGCCAAGATCTACGGGGGGGCCTCTACGAGCAGTACTTC. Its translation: CASSQDLRGGLYEQYF.

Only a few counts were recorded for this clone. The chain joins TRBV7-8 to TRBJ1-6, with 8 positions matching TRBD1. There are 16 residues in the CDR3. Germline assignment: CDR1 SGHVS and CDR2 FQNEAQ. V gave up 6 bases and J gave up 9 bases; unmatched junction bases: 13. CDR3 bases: TGTGCCAGCAGGTTACTCGGACAGGGAGTTGGTTCACCCCTCCACTTT. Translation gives CASRLLGQGVGSPLHF.